These 4 T cell receptor beta chains were all obtained from the same sample, sequenced in a study of a mutant IDH1 vaccine in newly diagnosed glioma (dated by TCRdb to the early 2020s). Their recognized antigens are unknown. Libraries were built with the immunoSEQ multiplex PCR assay. Here the immuneACCESS table is served through TCRdb, limited to in-frame sequences with V and J called. Missing clones are a known gap in these copies; in checked studies unresolved V genes cover under half, and the rest lacks a known reason. This sample comprises 30,000 to 35,000 clones, roughly 54% of them detected only once. The ten top clones hold 11% of the sample. The time point tag for this specimen amounts to: week 5, during vaccination. Each vaccine dose, consisting of 300 ug of a 20-mer mutant IDH1 peptide in Montanide, was administered subcutaneously with topical imiquimod. The starting material was PBMCs, obtained from a glioma patient whose treatment included an IDH1 peptide vaccine. The receptors stem from a woman aged 18-35 years with glioma.

This chain joins TRBV6-1 and TRBJ2-1; 9 nucleotides align to TRBD2. The CDR3 is 14 amino acids. J was trimmed by 3 bases and V by 5 bases; bases with no gene match: 2. CDR1 MNHNS and CDR2 SASEGT come from the germline V gene. The CDR3 DNA sequence: TGTGCCAGCAGTACGACTAGCGGCTACAATGAGCAGTTCTTC. It yields the protein CASSTTSGYNEQFF.

V and J are TRBV18 and TRBJ1-1; D possibly corresponds to TRBD1 (5 bases). There are 16 residues in the CDR3. Germline V gives CDR1 KGHSH, CDR2 LQKENI. Trimming took off 3 bases at V and 1 base at J, with 15 bases between the two ends. CDR3 in amino acids: CASSPLADRQNTEAFF. CDR3 DNA sequence: TGTGCCAGCTCACCGCTCGCCGACAGACAGAACACTGAAGCTTTCTTT.

This chain links TRBV10-3 with TRBJ2-4, with D possibly TRBD2 on 5 matching bases. V lost 2 bases to trimming and J lost 5 bases, with 10 bases between them. The CDR3 loop spans 14 amino acids. CDR1 is ENHRY and CDR2 is SYGVKD in the germline V gene. CDR3: CAISERSGENIQYF. CDR3 in DNA: TGTGCCATCAGTGAGCGGTCCGGGGAAAACATTCAGTACTTC.

The rearrangement uses TRBV19 and TRBJ2-7; D gene unclear. The CDR3 loop spans 14 amino acids. Between the trimmed V and J ends, which lost 3 bases and 5 bases, there was a span of 14 bases. Germline CDR1 and CDR2: LNHDA and SQIVND (reference sequence). CDR3: CASSIGQFPHEQYF. The CDR3 coding sequence is TGTGCCAGTAGTATTGGGCAGTTCCCCCACGAGCAGTACTTC.